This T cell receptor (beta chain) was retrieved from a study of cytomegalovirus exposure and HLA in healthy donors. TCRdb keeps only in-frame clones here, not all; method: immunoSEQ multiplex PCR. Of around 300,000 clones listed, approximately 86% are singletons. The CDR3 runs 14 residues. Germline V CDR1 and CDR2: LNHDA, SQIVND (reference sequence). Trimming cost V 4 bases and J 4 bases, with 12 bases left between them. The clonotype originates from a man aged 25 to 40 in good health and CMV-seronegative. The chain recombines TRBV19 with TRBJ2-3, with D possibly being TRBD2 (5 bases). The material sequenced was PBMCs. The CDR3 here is CASSSRTSPDTQYF. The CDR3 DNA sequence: TGTGCCAGTAGTAGCCGAACTAGTCCAGATACGCAGTATTTT.